The 27 T cell receptor beta chains below all came from one sample that was sequenced in a study of PD-1 blockade in classical Hodgkin lymphoma. Specified time point: newly diagnosed, previously untreated cHL patient sample. Libraries were prepared by immunoSEQ multiplex PCR; TCRdb keeps only in-frame clonotypes and omits some of them. The repertoire holds about 16,000 clones, about four fifths seen once, with 8.4% in the top ten. What was sequenced was peripheral blood mononuclear cells (PBMCs). The source of these receptors is a human donor with classical Hodgkin lymphoma.

This clone showed up just a few times. Other DNA sequences in this specimen translate into the identical CDR3. CDR3 sequence (DNA): TGTGCCAGCAGCTTGAATGGACAGCTACCGAACACTGAAGCTTTCTTT. Translation: CASSLNGQLPNTEAFF. The chain carries TRBV7-2 and TRBJ1-1; D may be TRBD1 (6 bases). The CDR3 totals 16 residues. The V and J ends lost 3 bases and 1 base respectively, with 15 bases between them. Germline lookup yields CDR1 SGHTA and CDR2 FQGNSA.

The chain joins TRBV6-5 to TRBJ1-4; D is uncertain. From germline, CDR1 is MNHEY and CDR2 SVGAGI. The CDR3 has 14 amino acids. Trimming left V 0 bases short and J 8 bases short, with 10 bases between. The chain's CDR3 is CASSYSQTREKLFF. DNA of the CDR3: TGTGCCAGCAGTTACTCCCAAACACGCGAAAAACTGTTTTTT.

The chain joins TRBV6-6 to TRBJ2-7; 7 positions match TRBD1. Looked up from germline, CDR1 is MNHNY and CDR2 is SVGAGI (reference sequence). Germline trimming cut 8 bases from V and 0 bases from J; bases unmatched to any gene: 4. This CDR3 contains 13 residues. CDR3 in amino acids: CASLDRSSYEQYF. CDR3 nucleotide sequence: TGTGCCAGCCTGGACAGGAGCTCCTACGAGCAGTACTTC.

The chain carries TRBV28 and TRBJ2-7, with a possible D match to TRBD1 (6 bases). Trimming left V 6 bases short and J 5 bases short, with 20 bases between. Germline V lookup: CDR1 MDHEN, CDR2 SYDVKM. The CDR3 totals 15 residues. CDR3 sequence: CASRLGTTAGHEQYF. The CDR3 nucleotides are TGTGCCAGCAGACTTGGGACAACCGCAGGGCACGAGCAGTACTTC.

J is TRBJ2-2 and V is TRBV19, with 7 bases fitting TRBD2. In germline, CDR1 is LNHDA, CDR2 SQIVND (reference sequence). V lost 0 bases to trimming and J lost 3 bases; unmatched junction nucleotides: 4. This CDR3 region has 16 residues. Written as DNA, the CDR3 is TGTGCCAGTAGTATAGATCCTAGCGGTTACACCGGGGAGCTGTTTTTT. Protein product: CASSIDPSGYTGELFF.

The V call is TRBV11-3, the J call TRBJ2-1; D gene uncertain. The CDR3 loop spans 13 amino acids. V lost 2 bases to trimming and J lost 6 bases, with 8 bases between them. Germline V gene sequence: CDR1 SGHNT, CDR2 YENEEA. CDR3 protein: CASSLSKFNEQFF. As DNA, the CDR3 is TGTGCCAGCAGCTTAAGTAAGTTCAATGAGCAGTTCTTC.

Only one count was recorded for this clone. This CDR3 is CASSGASGILDTQYF. CDR3 nucleotide sequence: TGCGCCAGCAGCGGGGCTAGCGGGATTCTGGATACGCAGTATTTT. The chain employs TRBV5-1 and TRBJ2-3; 9 bases agree with TRBD2. CDR3 length: 15 residues. CDR1 and CDR2 from the germline V gene are SGHRS and YFSETQ. After removal of 4 bases from V and 6 bases from J, the junction contained 9 bases not matched to a gene. Variable domain in full (rest from reference TRBV5-1 and TRBJ2-3): KAGVTQTPRYLIKTRGQQVTLSCSPISGHRSVSWYQQTPGQGLQFLFEYFSETQRNKGNFPGRFSGRQFSNSRSEMNVSTLELGDSALYLCASSGASGILDTQYFGPGTRLTVL.

The chain carries TRBV6-1 and TRBJ1-4; the match to TRBD1 covers 7 bases. Unmatched junction bases numbered 11, after V lost 7 bases and J lost 6 bases. Looked up from germline, CDR1 is MNHNS and CDR2 is SASEGT. The CDR3 extends over 15 amino acids. CDR3 loop: CASKDLRGYDEKLFF. The CDR3 nucleotides are TGTGCCAGCAAGGACCTCAGGGGGTATGATGAAAAACTGTTTTTT.

J is TRBJ2-7 and V is TRBV19; 8 bases match TRBD1. CDR1 and CDR2 (germline): LNHDA, SQIVND (reference sequence). J was trimmed by 5 bases and V by 3 bases; bases with no gene match: 18. The CDR3 is made up of 18 amino acids. The CDR3 loop is CASSIRTGTGARRDEQYF. As DNA, the CDR3 is TGTGCCAGTAGTATTCGGACCGGGACAGGCGCACGAAGGGACGAGCAGTACTTC. Complete variable domain (other parts from reference TRBV19 and TRBJ2-7): DGGITQSPKYLFRKEGQNVTLSCEQNLNHDAMYWYRQDPGQGLRLIYYSQIVNDFQKGDIAEGYSVSREKKESFPLTVTSAQKNPTAFYLCASSIRTGTGARRDEQYFGPGTRLTVT.

The chain combines TRBV11-2 with TRBJ2-5, with TRBD2 matching 7 bases. The CDR3 runs 15 residues. Germline CDR1 SGHAT, CDR2 FQNNGV. V lost 1 base to trimming and J lost 1 base; unmatched junction nucleotides: 3. The CDR3 DNA is TGTGCCAGCAGCTTAGGGGGCGGGAGCCAAGAGACCCAGTACTTC. This translates into CASSLGGGSQETQYF.

This rearrangement joins TRBV2 to TRBJ1-5; D possibly corresponds to TRBD1 (5 bases). The CDR3 extends over 16 amino acids. Germline V gives CDR1 SNHLY, CDR2 FYNNEI. The V end was cut by 7 bases, the J end by 0 bases, with 16 bases between. The CDR3 DNA reads as TGTGCCAGCACGGCTGAGGGGATTTATAGCAATCAGCCCCAGCATTTT. Amino acids: CASTAEGIYSNQPQHF.

This clone was seen a single time. This chain connects TRBV28 to TRBJ1-4; 8 positions agree with TRBD1. Germline trimming cut 2 bases from V and 5 bases from J; bases unmatched to any gene: 4. This CDR3 has 15 amino acids. Germline CDR1 and CDR2: MDHEN and SYDVKM. CDR3 nucleotides: TGTGCCAGCAGTTTACCCCGACAGGGGAATGAAAAACTGTTTTTT. It is translated as CASSLPRQGNEKLFF.

V gene TRBV28 combines with J gene TRBJ2-4, with D tentatively TRBD1 (7 bases). Trimming left V 8 bases short and J 0 bases short, with 35 bases between. This CDR3 region has 22 residues. Germline V lookup: CDR1 MDHEN, CDR2 SYDVKM. The CDR3 region has the DNA TGTGCCAGCCGCATTTTGCCCAAGTCTGTTTCCGCAGGGGGGCTAGCCAAAAACATTCAGTACTTC. It codes for CASRILPKSVSAGGLAKNIQYF.

The chain recombines TRBV28 with TRBJ1-4; no reliable D call. Trimming cost V 4 bases and J 5 bases, with 5 bases left between them. The CDR3 has 12 residues. Germline-derived CDR1 and CDR2 are MDHEN and SYDVKM. The CDR3: CASSSNNEKLFF. The CDR3 region has the DNA TGTGCCAGCAGTTCGAACAATGAAAAACTGTTTTTT.

The chain links TRBV27 to TRBJ1-1, with D tentatively TRBD1 (6 bases). The CDR3 runs to 14 residues. Germline V gene data show CDR1 as MNHEY and CDR2 as SMNVEV (reference sequence). Trimming removed 5 bases at V and 4 bases at J, with 14 bases between. DNA for the CDR3: TGTGCCAGCAGTATCCGAGGGGGAAGCACTGAAGCTTTCTTT. Protein sequence: CASSIRGGSTEAFF.

This CDR3 is CATSRGQSGNTIYF. CDR3 DNA sequence: TGTGCCACCAGCAGAGGACAGTCTGGAAACACCATATATTTT. The chain carries TRBV15 and TRBJ1-3; a weak D match, TRBD1 (5 bases). Germline loops: CDR1 LNHNV, CDR2 YYDKDF (reference sequence). The CDR3 loop spans 14 amino acids. The ends were cut back, 1 base at V and 1 base at J, with 5 bases in the middle.

The chain combines TRBV19 with TRBJ2-3; tentatively, D is TRBD2 (6 bases). Trimming took 6 bases from V and 8 from J, leaving 21 bases between them. Germline V lookup: CDR1 LNHDA, CDR2 SQIVND (reference sequence). The CDR3 totals 15 residues. For the CDR3, the DNA is TGTGCCAGTAGCGGTTGGGGGTCTCGCGGGGCTACGCAGTATTTT. Amino acid sequence: CASSGWGSRGATQYF.

This clone came up a few times. V is TRBV12-5 and J is TRBJ2-1; 8 bases agree with TRBD1. The CDR3 loop spans 15 amino acids. V shed 1 base, J shed 8 bases, and the junction held 7 bases outside the gene matches. Germline V gene lookup returns CDR1 LGHNT and CDR2 FRNRAP. The CDR3 nucleotides are TGTGCTAGTGGTTTGGGACAGGGGAGCTTGGATGAGCAGTTCTTC. Its protein product is CASGLGQGSLDEQFF.

V and J are TRBV7-9 and TRBJ2-5, with D perhaps matching TRBD1 (6 bases). Germline V gene lookup returns CDR1 SEHNR and CDR2 FQNEAQ (reference sequence). This CDR3 has 14 amino acids. Trimming stripped 5 bases from V and 4 bases from J, with 14 bases between. DNA of the CDR3: TGTGCCAGCAGCCCATGGGACAACGGAGAGACCCAGTACTTC. Amino acids: CASSPWDNGETQYF.

This chain links TRBV10-1 with TRBJ2-3; D is unresolved. The V and J ends lost 5 bases and 0 bases respectively, with 6 bases between them. There are 13 residues in the CDR3. The germline V gene has CDR1 WNHNN and CDR2 SYGVQD (reference sequence). CDR3 nucleotides: TGCGCCAGCAGTAGGCCTAGCACAGATACGCAGTATTTT. It translates to CASSRPSTDTQYF.

The chain has TRBV21-1 and TRBJ1-2; TRBD1 is taken as the D call from the table, unchecked against the DNA. TRBV21-1 is deemed a pseudogene. This CDR3 has 17 residues. CDR3 amino acids: CASSKMGTGIPYDGYTF. The CDR3 nucleotides read TGTGCCAGCAGCAAAATGGGGACAGGGATACCTTATGATGGCTACACCTTC.

The rearrangement links TRBV6-5 to TRBJ2-2; D uncertain. Trimming removed 7 bases from V and 0 bases from J, with 6 bases in between. CDR3 size: 13 residues. Germline CDR1 and CDR2: MNHEY and SVGAGI. The CDR3 region has the DNA TGTGCCAGCATTTTACCGAACACCGGGGAGCTGTTTTTT. This codes for CASILPNTGELFF.

This rearrangement joins TRBV5-1 to TRBJ1-4; the D is unclear. The germline V gene encodes CDR1 SGHRS and CDR2 YFSETQ. Trimming stripped 4 bases from V and 6 bases from J, with 10 bases between. CDR3 length: 13 residues. CDR3 residues: CASSPPRDEKLFF. The CDR3 DNA reads as TGCGCCAGCAGCCCCCCGCGTGATGAAAAACTGTTTTTT.

Comments on this clone: This specimen includes other DNA sequences encoding the same CDR3. The chain carries TRBV19 and TRBJ2-7; 7 positions agree with TRBD2. The J segment lost 5 bases and the V segment lost 3 bases, leaving 4 bases of the junction unmatched. The CDR3 runs 13 residues. Germline-derived CDR1 and CDR2 are LNHDA and SQIVND (reference sequence). The CDR3 protein is CASSIRRGDEQYF. In DNA form, the CDR3 reads TGTGCCAGTAGTATTCGTCGGGGGGACGAGCAGTACTTC.

The chain has TRBV5-4 and TRBJ2-1, with a weak D call TRBD2 (6 bases). This CDR3 contains 14 residues. Trimming cost V 2 bases and J 6 bases, with 12 bases left between them. Germline CDR1 reads SGHNT; CDR2 reads YYREEE (reference sequence). DNA of the CDR3: TGTGCCAGCAGCTTTTCGGGGGTTAGCAATGAGCAGTTCTTC. Residues: CASSFSGVSNEQFF.

The chain couples TRBV10-1 to TRBJ2-4, with 9 nucleotides matching TRBD1. The CDR3 has 13 amino acids. Germline trimming cut 10 bases from V and 8 bases from J; bases unmatched to any gene: 9. Germline V gives CDR1 WNHNN, CDR2 SYGVQD (reference sequence). The CDR3 loop is CATTGQGGDIQYF. The CDR3 DNA reads as TGCGCCACCACGGGACAGGGAGGGGACATTCAGTACTTC.

The J gene is TRBJ1-2, the V gene TRBV19; D uncertain. V was clipped by 7 bases and J by 4 bases, with 13 bases between them. This CDR3 spans 13 amino acids. CDR1 and CDR2 (germline): LNHDA, SQIVND (reference sequence). CDR3 sequence (DNA): TGTGCCAGTACCGGGAGGGAAGCCTATGGCTACACCTTC. It is translated as CASTGREAYGYTF.